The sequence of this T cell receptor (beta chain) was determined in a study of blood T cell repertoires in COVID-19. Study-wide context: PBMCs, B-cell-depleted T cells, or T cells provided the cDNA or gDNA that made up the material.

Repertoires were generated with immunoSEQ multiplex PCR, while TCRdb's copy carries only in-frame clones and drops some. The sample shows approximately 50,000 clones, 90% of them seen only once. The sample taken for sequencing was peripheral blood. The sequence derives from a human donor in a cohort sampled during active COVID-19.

CDR3 loop: CASSLSGTGLSYEQYF. The CDR3 DNA follows: TGTGCCAGCAGCCTGTCGGGGACAGGGTTATCCTACGAGCAGTACTTC. The chain has TRBV7-8 and TRBJ2-7, with TRBD1 matching 9 bases. The CDR3 runs 16 residues. Germline CDR1 SGHVS, CDR2 FQNEAQ. With V trimmed by 5 bases and J by 1 base, 9 bases remained unmatched.